A selection of T cell receptor beta chains follows, all from one sample in a study of OX40 agonist ivuxolimab in advanced cancers. The protocol was immunoSEQ multiplex PCR, while the TCRdb copy is restricted to in-frame clones and leaves out a portion. There are tens of thousands of clones in the sample; just under 90% occur only once, and around 1.6% lies in the top ten. The material was CD4+ or CD8+ T cells sorted from blood, obtained in a trial of the OX40 agonist ivuxolimab. The source is an adult with an advanced solid tumor such as melanoma, head and neck, liver or kidney cancer. Both conserved end residues are part of each CDR3. The D gene is left open where the match is weak. The size of a clone is reported for some rows only, either as once, few or many, or as a class for expanded clones.

d_call: -; v_call: TRBV5-4; j_call: TRBJ2-1; clone_size: -; cdr3_nt: TGTGCCAGCAGCTTGACTCAACCTACAACTGAGCAGTTCTTC; cdr3_aa: CASSLTQPTTEQFF
d_call: -; v_call: TRBV9; j_call: TRBJ1-1; clone_size: -; cdr3_nt: TGTGCCAGCAGCGATGGAGGGTTTGGCACTGAAGCTTTCTTT; cdr3_aa: CASSDGGFGTEAFF
d_call: -; v_call: TRBV7-9; j_call: TRBJ1-1; clone_size: -; cdr3_nt: TGTGCCAGCAGGTCCGACGAGAACACTGAAGCTTTCTTT; cdr3_aa: CASRSDENTEAFF
d_call: TRBD1; v_call: TRBV7-2; j_call: TRBJ1-6; clone_size: few; cdr3_nt: TGTGCCAGCAGCCCCAATCAGGGGGCAAGTGCTTCACCCCTCCACTTT; cdr3_aa: CASSPNQGASASPLHF
d_call: -; v_call: TRBV30; j_call: TRBJ1-2; clone_size: -; cdr3_nt: TGTGCCTGGAGTTCTCTAGTCGACAGAGGTCGGCCGGGGGGGACTAACTATGGCTACACCTTC; cdr3_aa: CAWSSLVDRGRPGGTNYGYTF
d_call: -; v_call: TRBV7-8; j_call: TRBJ1-1; clone_size: -; cdr3_nt: TGTGCCACCATCCCTCTGACGCTGGAGGGAAGATGGCGGAGCACTGAAGCTTTCTTT; cdr3_aa: CATIPLTLEGRWRSTEAFF
d_call: TRBD2; v_call: TRBV7-7; j_call: TRBJ2-5; clone_size: once; cdr3_nt: TGTGCCAGCAGCCCTAGGACTAGCGGTAGCGGGGAGACCCAGTACTTC; cdr3_aa: CASSPRTSGSGETQYF
d_call: -; v_call: TRBV5-1; j_call: TRBJ2-7; clone_size: -; cdr3_nt: TGCGCCAGCAGCTTGGACTCCAGGGTGGAGCAGTACTTC; cdr3_aa: CASSLDSRVEQYF
d_call: TRBD2; v_call: TRBV6-6; j_call: TRBJ2-1; clone_size: few; cdr3_nt: TGTGCCAGCAGTTCACGTAGCGGGGGGGGCAATGAGCAGTTCTTC; cdr3_aa: CASSSRSGGGNEQFF
d_call: -; v_call: TRBV18; j_call: TRBJ1-1; clone_size: -; cdr3_nt: TGTGCCAGCTCACCACGGACGGGGAACACTGAAGCTTTCTTT; cdr3_aa: CASSPRTGNTEAFF
d_call: -; v_call: TRBV29-1; j_call: TRBJ1-1; clone_size: few; cdr3_nt: TGCAGCGTTGGGGTGAACACTGAAGCTTTCTTT; cdr3_aa: CSVGVNTEAFF
d_call: -; v_call: TRBV7-2; j_call: TRBJ1-2; clone_size: -; cdr3_nt: TGTGCCAGCAGCTTAGCAGGAGCTAATGGCTACACCTTC; cdr3_aa: CASSLAGANGYTF
d_call: TRBD1; v_call: TRBV10-2; j_call: TRBJ1-6; clone_size: -; cdr3_nt: TGCGCCAGCAATTTAGGACAGGTCAATTCACCCCTCCACTTT; cdr3_aa: CASNLGQVNSPLHF
d_call: TRBD2; v_call: TRBV5-6; j_call: TRBJ2-3; clone_size: -; cdr3_nt: TGTGCCAGCAACATTGGAATTGGCGGGAGTGACACAGATACGCAGTATTTT; cdr3_aa: CASNIGIGGSDTDTQYF
d_call: -; v_call: TRBV11-1; j_call: TRBJ2-3; clone_size: -; cdr3_nt: TGTGCCAGCAGCAAGGACTATCAAAGCACAGATACGCAGTATTTT; cdr3_aa: CASSKDYQSTDTQYF
d_call: TRBD1; v_call: TRBV10-2; j_call: TRBJ2-7; clone_size: -; cdr3_nt: TGCGCCAGCAGTGAGATGGGACAGGGTCGGTACGAGCAGTACTTC; cdr3_aa: CASSEMGQGRYEQYF
d_call: TRBD1; v_call: TRBV15; j_call: TRBJ1-1; clone_size: -; cdr3_nt: TGTGCCACAGGGACAGGGGATGCCGGGAGCACTGAAGCTTTCTTT; cdr3_aa: CATGTGDAGSTEAFF
d_call: TRBD2; v_call: TRBV5-1; j_call: TRBJ2-5; clone_size: -; cdr3_nt: TGCGCCAGCAGCTCCCCGCTGCGGCTAGCGGGGGGCGTCCAAGAGACCCAGTACTTC; cdr3_aa: CASSSPLRLAGGVQETQYF
d_call: TRBD2; v_call: TRBV7-8; j_call: TRBJ2-1; clone_size: -; cdr3_nt: TGTGCCAGCAGCAGCCCCGGGGTAGCGGGAAAAGAGCAGTTCTTC; cdr3_aa: CASSSPGVAGKEQFF
d_call: TRBD2; v_call: TRBV5-6; j_call: TRBJ2-7; clone_size: -; cdr3_nt: TGTGCCAGCAGCTGGGGACTAGCGGGTTACGAGCAGTACTTC; cdr3_aa: CASSWGLAGYEQYF
d_call: TRBD1; v_call: TRBV19; j_call: TRBJ1-2; clone_size: -; cdr3_nt: TGTGCCAGTCGAGGGGTGGGACAGGGGAATTTGGACTACACCTTC; cdr3_aa: CASRGVGQGNLDYTF
d_call: TRBD1; v_call: TRBV30; j_call: TRBJ2-2; clone_size: few; cdr3_nt: TGTGCCTGGAGAAGGACAGGGTTTGTCACCGGGGAGCTGTTTTTT; cdr3_aa: CAWRRTGFVTGELFF
d_call: -; v_call: TRBV5-1; j_call: TRBJ1-4; clone_size: -; cdr3_nt: TGCGCCTCCACCGGGACTTCCATCCTCACGGGGGAAAAACTGTTTTTT; cdr3_aa: CASTGTSILTGEKLFF
d_call: TRBD2; v_call: TRBV5-1; j_call: TRBJ2-1; clone_size: -; cdr3_nt: TGCGCCAGCAGCTTGTCTAGACTAGCGTATAATGAGCAGTTCTTC; cdr3_aa: CASSLSRLAYNEQFF
d_call: -; v_call: TRBV4-3; j_call: TRBJ2-7; clone_size: -; cdr3_nt: TGCGCCAGCAGTTTTAGCGGCGGCGGGGCAGGGGGGGAGCAGTACTTC; cdr3_aa: CASSFSGGGAGGEQYF
d_call: TRBD1; v_call: TRBV5-1; j_call: TRBJ2-2; clone_size: -; cdr3_nt: TGCGCCAGCAGCCCCGGGACAGGGAGGACCGGGGAGCTGTTTTTT; cdr3_aa: CASSPGTGRTGELFF
d_call: -; v_call: TRBV5-1; j_call: TRBJ1-1; clone_size: once; cdr3_nt: TGCGCCAGCAGCTTGGTCTCAGGGGCGCTCGGCACTGAAGCTTTCTTT; cdr3_aa: CASSLVSGALGTEAFF
d_call: -; v_call: TRBV7-9; j_call: TRBJ2-5; clone_size: -; cdr3_nt: TGTGCCAGCAGCCGCGCGGCGGGGCAAGAGACCCAGTACTTC; cdr3_aa: CASSRAAGQETQYF
d_call: -; v_call: TRBV2; j_call: TRBJ2-7; clone_size: -; cdr3_nt: TGTGCCAGCAGTGAAGTCGACACCTCCTACGAGCAGTACTTC; cdr3_aa: CASSEVDTSYEQYF
d_call: -; v_call: TRBV6-5; j_call: TRBJ2-2; clone_size: -; cdr3_nt: TGTGCCAGCAAAAAGGCCCAAGGGGCCGGGGAGCTGTTTTTT; cdr3_aa: CASKKAQGAGELFF
d_call: -; v_call: TRBV29-1; j_call: TRBJ1-1; clone_size: -; cdr3_nt: TGCAGCGCGGGAGGGGGGCGGACTGAAGCTTTCTTT; cdr3_aa: CSAGGGRTEAFF
d_call: -; v_call: TRBV29-1; j_call: TRBJ2-7; clone_size: -; cdr3_nt: TGCAGCGTTGTGTGGGGGAGCTCCTACGAGCAGTACTTC; cdr3_aa: CSVVWGSSYEQYF
d_call: TRBD1; v_call: TRBV15; j_call: TRBJ1-1; clone_size: -; cdr3_nt: TGTGCCACCGCCGGACAGGGGAATTCGGAAGCTTTCTTT; cdr3_aa: CATAGQGNSEAFF
d_call: TRBD2; v_call: TRBV6-5; j_call: TRBJ2-2; clone_size: -; cdr3_nt: TGTGCCAGCAGTGGGACTAGCGGGGGAGCCGGGGAGCTGTTTTTT; cdr3_aa: CASSGTSGGAGELFF
d_call: -; v_call: TRBV13; j_call: TRBJ2-1; clone_size: -; cdr3_nt: TGTGCCAGCAGCGTCTCTTTTGGGGAGCAGTTCTTC; cdr3_aa: CASSVSFGEQFF
d_call: -; v_call: TRBV5-6; j_call: TRBJ2-3; clone_size: few; cdr3_nt: TGTGCCAGCAGCTCGGACGGAAGGGGGTTAGATACGCAGTATTTT; cdr3_aa: CASSSDGRGLDTQYF
d_call: TRBD1; v_call: TRBV6-4; j_call: TRBJ2-2; clone_size: -; cdr3_nt: TGTGTCAGCAGTGAAGGGGGCATCACCGGGGAGCTGTTTTTT; cdr3_aa: CVSSEGGITGELFF
d_call: -; v_call: TRBV4-3; j_call: TRBJ2-2; clone_size: once; cdr3_nt: TGCGCCAGCAGGCGGGATAGTCGCACCGGGGAGCTGTTTTTT; cdr3_aa: CASRRDSRTGELFF
d_call: -; v_call: TRBV6-4; j_call: TRBJ1-5; clone_size: -; cdr3_nt: TGTGCCAGCAGGGACAGACATAGCAATCAGCCCCAGCATTTT; cdr3_aa: CASRDRHSNQPQHF
d_call: -; v_call: TRBV21-1; j_call: TRBJ2-1; clone_size: -; cdr3_nt: TGTGCCAGCAGCACCGCCCCAAATGAGCAGTTCTTC; cdr3_aa: CASSTAPNEQFF
d_call: TRBD1; v_call: TRBV19; j_call: TRBJ1-4; clone_size: -; cdr3_nt: TGTGCCAGTAGTATCTGGAAGGGACAGGGTAATGAAAAACTGTTTTTT; cdr3_aa: CASSIWKGQGNEKLFF
d_call: TRBD2; v_call: TRBV18; j_call: TRBJ2-2; clone_size: -; cdr3_nt: TGTGCCAGCTCACCTAGACTAGCGGGAGGCCGAACGAACACCGGGGAGCTGTTTTTT; cdr3_aa: CASSPRLAGGRTNTGELFF
d_call: TRBD1; v_call: TRBV6-6; j_call: TRBJ1-5; clone_size: -; cdr3_nt: TGTGCCAGCACCCGAACAGGGGGCGCGTACCAGCCCCAGCATTTT; cdr3_aa: CASTRTGGAYQPQHF
d_call: -; v_call: TRBV18; j_call: TRBJ1-1; clone_size: -; cdr3_nt: TGTGCCAGCTCGGGGAGGGTGAACACTGAAGCTTTCTTT; cdr3_aa: CASSGRVNTEAFF
d_call: -; v_call: TRBV19; j_call: TRBJ2-5; clone_size: -; cdr3_nt: TGTGCCAGTAGTATCTCGTCAAGCCAAGAGACCCAGTACTTC; cdr3_aa: CASSISSSQETQYF
d_call: -; v_call: TRBV5-1; j_call: TRBJ1-2; clone_size: -; cdr3_nt: TGCGCCAGCAGGTCAGACTCCTATGGCTACACCTTC; cdr3_aa: CASRSDSYGYTF
d_call: TRBD1; v_call: TRBV19; j_call: TRBJ2-4; clone_size: -; cdr3_nt: TGTGCCAGTAGCCACAGGGGAGTTGGAAACATTCAGTACTTC; cdr3_aa: CASSHRGVGNIQYF
d_call: -; v_call: TRBV9; j_call: TRBJ2-7; clone_size: -; cdr3_nt: TGTGCCAGCAGCGCCCGCGACGGGTCCCCCTACGAGCAGTACTTC; cdr3_aa: CASSARDGSPYEQYF